This T cell receptor beta chain comes out of a study of T cell responses to AZD1222 COVID-19 vaccine (dated by TCRdb to the early 2020s). Regarding the complete study: A total of 240 or so trial participants underwent TCR sequencing, of whom 207 had received two doses of AZD1222 and around 26 had received two doses of the MenACWY control vaccine. Enrollment into the trials was organized by age into subgroups of 18-55, 56-69 and 70-plus years, and those subgroups contained around 150, 28 and 57 TCR-sequenced participants, respectively.

Its CDR3 holds 15 amino acids, cysteine through phenylalanine. The CDR3 DNA has 45 bases and is translated from base 1. The germline V gene (reference sequence) specifies LNHDA as CDR1 and SQIVND as CDR2. The junction carries 13 bases between V and J, which are trimmed by 0 bases and 5 bases respectively. What the work shows at the level of the full study, not this receptor alone: The vaccine-associated CD4 TCRs covered the entire spike protein, and the dominant responses fell in regions 160-218 and 743-854. Because no day 14 peak-response samples were available, the repertoires could be characterized only after the peak T cell response. Spike-specific TCR breadth and depth rose significantly after two AZD1222 doses compared with day 0 and with MenACWY recipients. In the small 56-69-year group, the increase in depth fell short of significance, most likely because of low power. Nearly half of unique spike-specific TCRs reportedly recognized epitopes outside regions mutated in the B.1.351 and B.1.1.7 variants. Only 5 to 7 AZD1222 recipients were SARS-CoV-2 seropositive at baseline, limiting conclusions about previously exposed vaccinees. Participants were mostly white British, with more females than males. The authors suggested clonal diversity may have been underestimated.

About this clone: Its antigen is unknown. The sample holds no much larger clone one base away, and base qualities are not on file.

The CDR3 regions of human TCRbeta chains were analyzed by immunosequencing. In the source study's methods: TCRs in the repertoires were compared against a reference library of SARS-CoV-2-specific TCRs that had been generated with the MIRA antigen-specificity platform. Breadth was defined as the fraction of unique TCRs that were SARS-CoV-2-associated. Depth was defined as the fraction of total T cells that were SARS-CoV-2-associated. Using the MIRA data, each spike-specific TCR was mapped to the spike region that the TCR reacts to and placed in a CD4 or CD8 class. Log10-transformed breadth and depth values were compared by one-way ANOVA with Sidak's multiple comparisons tests. TCRdb took over this immuneACCESS table, retaining in-frame rearrangements with V and J assigned. Such tables are incomplete; in checked studies, under half of the missing clones stem from an unresolved V gene, and the remainder is unexplained. V and J calls and clone size follow that table, whereas D and trimming were derived from the DNA. Within this sample are about 82,000 clones, with 80% to 95% of them counted one time only. The leading ten clones occupy roughly 3% of the sample.

Read against the paper, the sample's time point label means: about 28 days (+/-7) after the second vaccine dose. Because spike-specific TCR depth and breadth did not differ between the two schedules, AZD1222 recipients who got a second dose at roughly 4 weeks were pooled with those who got a second dose at roughly 12 weeks. The vaccinee samples were drawn from two UK trials, COV001 and COV002, one of which was a single-blind randomized controlled phase 2/3 trial testing AZD1222 (ChAdOx1 nCoV-19) in healthy adults. For TCRbeta chain sequencing, PBMC samples were collected from trial participants at day 0 and at day 28 after the second dose.

The sequence came from an adult who received the AZD1222 COVID-19 vaccine. The specimen comprised peripheral blood, sampled 28 days after the second AZD1222 dose. The sequence is built from TRBV19 and TRBJ1-1; the D gene lacks a confident call. At the DNA level, the sequence is TGTGCCAGTAGTATAGAGCCTTTATCGGAAACTGAAGCTTTCTTT. Its protein reads: CASSIEPLSETEAFF.